These 4 T cell receptor beta chains came from one sample sequenced in a study of blood T cell repertoires in COVID-19. Assay used: immunoSEQ multiplex PCR; TCRdb lists only in-frame clones, some missing. This table holds a few hundred thousand clones, about 85% found once. The sequenced sample consisted of peripheral blood. These receptors originate from a man aged 18 to 30 with active or convalescent COVID-19.

The chain has TRBV27 and TRBJ2-2, with 9 nucleotides matching TRBD2. J gave up 3 bases and V 6 bases, and 17 bases lay outside the gene matches. Germline V CDR1 and CDR2: MNHEY, SMNVEV (reference sequence). This CDR3 has 19 amino acids. In DNA, the CDR3 is TGTGCCAGCAGCGACTTTGCGGGAGGGCCCTTTCAGGACACCGGGGAGCTGTTTTTT. Translating it yields CASSDFAGGPFQDTGELFF.

The chain couples TRBV5-1 to TRBJ2-3; the D gene is possibly TRBD2 (6 bases). Germline CDR1 SGHRS, CDR2 YFSETQ. The CDR3 covers 15 residues. V was trimmed by 3 bases and J by 0 bases, leaving 11 bases between them. CDR3 loop: CASSWTTTSTDTQYF. The DNA of the CDR3 is TGCGCCAGCAGCTGGACTACTACTAGCACAGATACGCAGTATTTT.

This clone was recorded once. This sequence joins TRBV7-9 and TRBJ1-3, with D possibly TRBD1 on 5 matching bases. The CDR3 totals 14 residues. Germline-derived CDR1 and CDR2 are SEHNR and FQNEAQ (reference sequence). Trimming shortened V by 3 bases and J by 0 bases, and 6 bases separated the two germline ends. The CDR3 here is CASSLGLSGNTIYF. DNA of the CDR3: TGTGCCAGCAGCTTGGGACTCTCTGGAAACACCATATATTTT.

The rearrangement joins TRBV7-2 to TRBJ1-1, with D possibly matching TRBD1 (6 bases). V dropped 4 bases and J dropped 1 base, with 13 bases sitting between them. From germline, CDR1 is SGHTA and CDR2 FQGNSA. The CDR3 has 15 amino acids. The CDR3 loop is CASSSHRVGNTEAFF. CDR3 bases: TGTGCCAGCAGCTCTCACAGGGTTGGGAACACTGAAGCTTTCTTT.